A selection of T cell receptor beta chains follows, all from one sample in a study of blood T cell repertoires in COVID-19. Here immunoSEQ multiplex PCR was the method, and the copy in TCRdb shows in-frame clones only, minus some. Here the sample spans roughly 170,000 clones, more than 65% being singletons. Specimen: PBMCs or T cells enriched from blood (not recorded which). Receptors originate from a man aged 60 to 69 who had recovered from COVID-19. CDR3s include the opening cysteine and the closing phenylalanine or tryptophan. Each record gives: J gene, V gene, clone size, D gene, CDR3 protein, CDR3 DNA. D genes are given only for firm matches. Clone size is given for some rows only: seen once, a few or many times, or a class if the clone is expanded.

j_gene: TRBJ1-6; v_gene: TRBV11-2; abundance: .; d_gene: .; CDR3aa: CASSLYQGGGESPLHF; CDR3nt: TGTGCCAGCAGCTTGTACCAAGGGGGTGGCGAATCACCCCTCCACTTT
j_gene: TRBJ1-1; v_gene: TRBV6-5; abundance: .; d_gene: .; CDR3aa: CASSYSTDVGEAFF; CDR3nt: TGTGCCAGCAGTTACTCGACAGACGTGGGGGAAGCTTTCTTT
j_gene: TRBJ2-2; v_gene: TRBV24-1; abundance: .; d_gene: TRBD2; CDR3aa: CATSYGSSGAPNTGELFF; CDR3nt: TGTGCCACCAGTTATGGTTCTAGCGGGGCTCCGAACACCGGGGAGCTGTTTTTT
j_gene: TRBJ2-1; v_gene: TRBV10-3; abundance: .; d_gene: .; CDR3aa: CAISGGAGADYNEQFF; CDR3nt: TGTGCCATCAGTGGGGGGGCGGGGGCGGACTACAATGAGCAGTTCTTC
j_gene: TRBJ2-1; v_gene: TRBV11-2; abundance: once; d_gene: TRBD2; CDR3aa: CASSLGTSGYNEQFF; CDR3nt: TGTGCCAGCAGCTTAGGGACTAGCGGGTACAATGAGCAGTTCTTC
j_gene: TRBJ2-5; v_gene: TRBV6-5; abundance: .; d_gene: TRBD1; CDR3aa: CASSYSTGETQYF; CDR3nt: TGTGCCAGCAGTTACTCGACAGGGGAGACCCAGTACTTC
j_gene: TRBJ2-3; v_gene: TRBV6-6; abundance: .; d_gene: TRBD2; CDR3aa: CATVETSAMYF; CDR3nt: TGTGCCACCGTTGAGACTAGCGCGATGTATTTT
j_gene: TRBJ2-1; v_gene: TRBV3-1/TRBV3-2; abundance: .; d_gene: TRBD2; CDR3aa: CASSQGAGGPVNEQFF; CDR3nt: TGTGCCAGCAGCCAAGGAGCGGGAGGGCCGGTTAATGAGCAGTTCTTC
j_gene: TRBJ1-1; v_gene: TRBV18; abundance: .; d_gene: .; CDR3aa: CASSPLDSLNTEAFF; CDR3nt: TGTGCCAGCTCACCCCTGGACAGCCTGAACACTGAAGCTTTCTTT
j_gene: TRBJ1-1; v_gene: TRBV5-6; abundance: once; d_gene: TRBD1; CDR3aa: CASSPILTGQGLGGAFF; CDR3nt: TGTGCCAGCAGCCCTATCTTAACGGGACAGGGGCTCGGGGGAGCTTTCTTT
j_gene: TRBJ2-7; v_gene: TRBV18; abundance: .; d_gene: TRBD1; CDR3aa: CASSETARGTGGGEQYF; CDR3nt: TGTGCCAGCTCAGAAACCGCTCGGGGGACAGGGGGAGGCGAGCAGTACTTC
j_gene: TRBJ2-3; v_gene: TRBV30; abundance: .; d_gene: TRBD2; CDR3aa: CACGPTGGLTDTQYF; CDR3nt: TGTGCCTGTGGTCCCACGGGAGGGTTGACAGATACGCAGTATTTT
j_gene: TRBJ1-1; v_gene: TRBV18; abundance: .; d_gene: .; CDR3aa: CASSPEQTSYTEAFF; CDR3nt: TGTGCCAGCTCACCAGAACAGACGAGTTACACTGAAGCTTTCTTT
j_gene: TRBJ2-1; v_gene: TRBV11-1; abundance: .; d_gene: .; CDR3aa: CASSLQNNEQFF; CDR3nt: TGTGCCAGCAGCCTTCAGAACAATGAGCAGTTCTTC
j_gene: TRBJ2-3; v_gene: TRBV6-6; abundance: .; d_gene: .; CDR3aa: CASSREGTTSTDTQYF; CDR3nt: TGTGCCAGCAGTCGAGAGGGGACAACTAGCACAGATACGCAGTATTTT
j_gene: TRBJ2-7; v_gene: TRBV6-1; abundance: .; d_gene: TRBD1; CDR3aa: CASSEMTGNVYEQYF; CDR3nt: TGTGCCAGCAGTGAAATGACAGGGAACGTATACGAGCAGTACTTC
j_gene: TRBJ2-5; v_gene: TRBV3-1/TRBV3-2; abundance: .; d_gene: TRBD2; CDR3aa: CASSKAGIETQYF; CDR3nt: TGTGCCAGCAGCAAAGCGGGAATAGAGACCCAGTACTTC
j_gene: TRBJ2-5; v_gene: TRBV11-2; abundance: .; d_gene: .; CDR3aa: CASSLARAAGPQYF; CDR3nt: TGTGCCAGCAGCTTAGCTCGAGCGGCTGGGCCCCAGTACTTC
j_gene: TRBJ1-4; v_gene: TRBV7-3; abundance: .; d_gene: TRBD1; CDR3aa: CASSLIRTGGDNEKLFF; CDR3nt: TGTGCCAGCAGCTTAATTCGGACAGGGGGAGATAATGAAAAACTGTTTTTT
j_gene: TRBJ2-1; v_gene: TRBV5-1; abundance: .; d_gene: .; CDR3aa: CATREKDSYNEQFF; CDR3nt: TGCGCCACCCGGGAAAAGGACAGCTACAATGAGCAGTTCTTC
j_gene: TRBJ2-1; v_gene: TRBV3-1/TRBV3-2; abundance: .; d_gene: TRBD2; CDR3aa: CASTQNPGTNNEQFF; CDR3nt: TGTGCCAGCACCCAGAATCCCGGGACTAACAATGAGCAGTTCTTC